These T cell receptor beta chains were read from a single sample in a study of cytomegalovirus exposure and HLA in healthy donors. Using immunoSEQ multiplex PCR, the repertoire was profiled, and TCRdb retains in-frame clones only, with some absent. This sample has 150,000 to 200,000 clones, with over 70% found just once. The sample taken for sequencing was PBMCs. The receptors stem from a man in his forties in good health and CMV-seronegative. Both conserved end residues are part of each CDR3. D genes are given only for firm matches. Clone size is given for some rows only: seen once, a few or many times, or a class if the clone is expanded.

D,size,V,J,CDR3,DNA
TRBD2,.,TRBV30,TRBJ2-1,CAWSVGLAGVNEQFF,TGTGCCTGGAGTGTGGGACTAGCGGGAGTCAATGAGCAGTTCTTC
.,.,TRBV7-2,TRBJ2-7,CASSIRAGGAEQYF,TGTGCCAGCAGCATTCGAGCCGGAGGGGCCGAGCAGTACTTC
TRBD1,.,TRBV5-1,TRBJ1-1,CASSHDRASTEAFF,TGCGCCAGCAGCCATGACAGGGCGTCCACTGAAGCTTTCTTT
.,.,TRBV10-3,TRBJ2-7,CAIRIDPNSYEQYF,TGTGCCATCAGGATCGATCCTAACTCCTACGAGCAGTACTTC
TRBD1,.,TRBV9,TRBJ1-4,CASSEGTGRNEKLFF,TGTGCCAGCAGCGAGGGGACAGGGAGAAATGAAAAACTGTTTTTT
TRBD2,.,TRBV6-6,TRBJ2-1,CASTDPGLATNEQFF,TGTGCCAGCACCGACCCGGGACTAGCTACCAATGAGCAGTTCTTC
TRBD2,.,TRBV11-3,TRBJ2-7,CASSQAGVGEQYF,TGTGCCAGCAGTCAAGCGGGAGTGGGTGAGCAGTACTTC
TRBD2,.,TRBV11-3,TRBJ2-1,CASSPSGRAYNEQFF,TGTGCCAGCAGCCCGAGCGGGAGAGCTTACAATGAGCAGTTCTTC
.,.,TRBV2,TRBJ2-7,CASSEPRQDYEQYF,TGTGCCAGCAGTGAACCCAGACAGGACTACGAGCAGTACTTC
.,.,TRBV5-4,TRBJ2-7,CASSLGPTDTYEQYF,TGTGCCAGCAGCTTGGGCCCGACAGACACCTACGAGCAGTACTTC
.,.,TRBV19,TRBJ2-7,CASSLRAGAYEQYF,TGTGCCAGTAGTTTACGGGCCGGGGCCTACGAGCAGTACTTC
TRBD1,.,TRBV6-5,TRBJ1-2,CASSPHRTGEVGYTF,TGTGCCAGCAGTCCCCATCGGACAGGGGAAGTTGGCTACACCTTC
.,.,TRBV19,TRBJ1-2,CASSIGQAGGYTF,TGTGCCAGTAGTATAGGACAGGCGGGTGGCTACACCTTC
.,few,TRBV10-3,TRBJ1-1,CAISETAREGTEAFF,TGTGCCATCAGTGAGACGGCCAGGGAGGGGACTGAAGCTTTCTTT
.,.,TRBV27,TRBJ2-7,CASSPTFRWSYEQYF,TGTGCCAGCAGTCCGACCTTCCGGTGGAGCTACGAGCAGTACTTC
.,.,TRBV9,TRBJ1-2,CASSVVEGVGYTF,TGTGCCAGCAGCGTAGTAGAAGGGGTAGGCTACACCTTC
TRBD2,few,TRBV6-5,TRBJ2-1,CASSPSGSINNEQFF,TGTGCCAGCAGTCCTAGCGGGAGTATCAACAATGAGCAGTTCTTC
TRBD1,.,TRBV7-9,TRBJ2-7,CASSLATWDRGRFTNEQYF,TGTGCCAGCAGCTTAGCTACCTGGGACAGGGGGCGCTTCACGAACGAGCAGTACTTC
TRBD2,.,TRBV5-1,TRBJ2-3,CASSLGSSGRTDTQYF,TGCGCCAGCAGCTTGGGGTCTAGCGGACGCACAGATACGCAGTATTTT
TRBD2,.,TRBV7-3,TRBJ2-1,CASSPTSGLNEQFF,TGTGCCAGCAGCCCGACTAGCGGCTTGAATGAGCAGTTCTTC
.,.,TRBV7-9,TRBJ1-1,CASSLRGNTEAFF,TGTGCCAGCAGCTTAAGAGGGAACACTGAAGCTTTCTTT
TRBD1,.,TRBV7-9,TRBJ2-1,CASSPGRTGGWNEQFF,TGTGCCAGCAGCCCAGGGCGGACAGGGGGCTGGAATGAGCAGTTCTTC
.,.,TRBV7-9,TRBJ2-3,CASSLQGWGTDTQYF,TGTGCCAGCAGCTTACAGGGTTGGGGCACAGATACGCAGTATTTT
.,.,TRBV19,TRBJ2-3,CASSIGQSTDTQYF,TGTGCCAGTAGTATAGGACAGAGCACAGATACGCAGTATTTT
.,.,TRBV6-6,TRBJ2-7,CASSPTPYEQYF,TGTGCCAGCAGCCCTACCCCCTACGAGCAGTACTTC
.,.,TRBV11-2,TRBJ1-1,CASSLFIEAFF,TGTGCCAGCAGCTTATTTATTGAAGCTTTCTTT
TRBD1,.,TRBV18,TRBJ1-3,CASSPGQLSGNTIYF,TGTGCCAGCTCACCGGGACAGTTATCTGGAAACACCATATATTTT
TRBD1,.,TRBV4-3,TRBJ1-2,CASSRQGGYGYTF,TGCGCCAGCAGCCGACAGGGAGGCTATGGCTACACCTTC
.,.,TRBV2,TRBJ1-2,CASSELGAYGYTF,TGTGCCAGCAGTGAACTAGGGGCCTATGGCTACACCTTC
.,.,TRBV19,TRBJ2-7,CASSIEGSYEQYF,TGTGCCAGTAGTATAGAGGGCAGCTACGAGCAGTACTTC
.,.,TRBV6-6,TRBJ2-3,CASSYHGENTDTQYF,TGTGCCAGCAGTTACCATGGGGAGAACACAGATACGCAGTATTTT
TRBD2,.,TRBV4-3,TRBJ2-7,CASSQVSSGSGYEQYF,TGCGCCAGCAGCCAAGTGTCTAGCGGGAGCGGCTACGAGCAGTACTTC
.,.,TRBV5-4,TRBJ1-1,CASNPAGNTEAFF,TGTGCCAGCAACCCCGCAGGGAACACTGAAGCTTTCTTT
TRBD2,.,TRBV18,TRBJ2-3,CASSPLAGGRTDTQYF,TGTGCCAGCTCACCACTAGCGGGGGGGCGTACAGATACGCAGTATTTT
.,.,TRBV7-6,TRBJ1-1,CASSLSGEIPNTEAFF,TGTGCCAGCAGCTTAAGTGGGGAGATACCGAACACTGAAGCTTTCTTT
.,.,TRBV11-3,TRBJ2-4,CASSPTETDIQYF,TGTGCCAGCAGCCCGACAGAGACGGACATTCAGTACTTC
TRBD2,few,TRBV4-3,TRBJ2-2,CASSQPSGGNTGELFF,TGCGCCAGCAGCCAACCCAGCGGGGGGAACACCGGGGAGCTGTTTTTT
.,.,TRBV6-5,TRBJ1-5,CASSSGRVNQPQHF,TGTGCCAGCAGTTCTGGGAGGGTCAATCAGCCCCAGCATTTT
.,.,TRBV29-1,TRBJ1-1,CSAEGPSKPEAFF,TGCAGCGCCGAGGGTCCTTCAAAACCCGAAGCTTTCTTT
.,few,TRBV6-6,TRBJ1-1,CASSYEGGNTEAFF,TGTGCCAGCAGTTACGAGGGAGGGAACACTGAAGCTTTCTTT
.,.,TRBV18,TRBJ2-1,CASLPNNLAGPYNEQFF,TGTGCCAGCTTACCAAACAATCTGGCGGGACCGTACAATGAGCAGTTCTTC
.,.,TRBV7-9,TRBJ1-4,CASSSNSEKLFF,TGTGCCAGCAGCTCCAACTCTGAGAAACTGTTTTTT
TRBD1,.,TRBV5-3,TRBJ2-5,CARSLGGTEIQETQYF,TGTGCCAGAAGCTTGGGAGGGACAGAGATCCAAGAGACCCAGTACTTC
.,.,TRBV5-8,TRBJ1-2,CASSLGTFYGYTF,TGTGCCAGCAGCTTAGGGACTTTTTATGGCTACACCTTC
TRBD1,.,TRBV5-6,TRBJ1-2,CAGSQPDRAYGYTF,TGTGCCGGCAGCCAACCTGACAGGGCTTACGGCTACACCTTC
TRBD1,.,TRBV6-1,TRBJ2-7,CASSESDRVEQYF,TGTGCCAGCAGTGAATCCGACAGGGTCGAGCAGTACTTC
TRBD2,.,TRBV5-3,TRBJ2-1,CARSLAASGSSYNEQFF,TGTGCCAGAAGCTTGGCGGCTAGCGGGAGCTCCTACAATGAGCAGTTCTTC
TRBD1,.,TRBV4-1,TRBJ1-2,CASSQGAGGVYGYTF,TGCGCCAGCAGCCAAGGTGCAGGGGGCGTCTATGGCTACACCTTC
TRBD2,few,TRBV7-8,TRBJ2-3,CASSPLAVTDTQYF,TGTGCCAGCAGCCCACTAGCGGTCACAGATACGCAGTATTTT
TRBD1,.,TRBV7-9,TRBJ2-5,CASSLEGQGTETQYF,TGTGCCAGCAGCTTAGAGGGACAGGGAACTGAGACCCAGTACTTC
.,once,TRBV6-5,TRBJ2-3,CASSYSPGGTDTQYF,TGTGCCAGCAGTTACTCTCCGGGGGGCACAGATACGCAGTATTTT
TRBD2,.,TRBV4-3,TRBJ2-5,CASSQTSGRAGETQYF,TGCGCCAGCAGCCAAACTAGCGGGAGGGCCGGAGAGACCCAGTACTTC
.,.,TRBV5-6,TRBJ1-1,CASSIRNTEAFF,TGTGCCAGCAGCATCAGGAACACTGAAGCTTTCTTT
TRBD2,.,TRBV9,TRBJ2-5,CASTQGLAGGQETQYF,TGTGCCAGCACCCAGGGACTAGCGGGAGGGCAAGAGACCCAGTACTTC
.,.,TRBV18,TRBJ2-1,CASSPREAGYNEQFF,TGTGCCAGCTCACCCCGCGAGGCAGGGTACAATGAGCAGTTCTTC
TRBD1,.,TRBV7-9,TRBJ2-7,CASSTTPGQGGYEQYF,TGTGCCAGCAGCACTACACCGGGACAGGGTGGCTACGAGCAGTACTTC
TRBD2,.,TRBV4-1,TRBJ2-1,CASSQGVLAGYNEQFF,TGCGCCAGCAGCCAAGGGGTACTAGCGGGTTACAATGAGCAGTTCTTC
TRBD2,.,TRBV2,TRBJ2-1,CASGRFGLVDEQFF,TGTGCCAGCGGGAGATTCGGACTAGTAGATGAGCAGTTCTTC
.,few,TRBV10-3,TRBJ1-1,CAIRQSQGEAFF,TGTGCCATCAGACAGTCTCAAGGTGAAGCTTTCTTT